The 10 T cell receptor beta chains listed next were all sequenced from one sample in a study of human T cells and chemical hapten exposure. MiXCR, applied by TCRdb to the RACE reads, yields one record per CDR3 protein. The table records some 180,000 distinct CDR3 sequences, around 22% of them present only once. Indicated time point: patch test 1, 2 weeks after DPC sensitization. Noted treatment: therapeutic diphenylcyclopropenone sensitization with weekly scalp DPC. This sample comprised whole blood, obtained in connection with sensitization to the hapten diphenylcyclopropenone (DPC). These TCRs come from a woman aged 45 to 65 with alopecia areata. Some clones in this sample may be carry-over from other donors' samples.

The J gene is TRBJ2-1, the V gene TRBV20-1; 9 bases are shared with TRBD2. The germline gives CDR1 DFQATT, CDR2 SNEGSKA (reference sequence). The length of the CDR3 is 14 residues. Losses at the gene ends were 2 bases for V and 4 bases for J; bases not matched to a gene: 3. The CDR3: CSARRGRGYNEQFF. For the CDR3, the DNA is TGCAGTGCTAGACGCGGGAGGGGTTACAATGAGCAGTTCTTC.

This clonotype was counted a few times. The chain carries TRBV4-2 and TRBJ2-3; D unclear. The CDR3 consists of 14 residues. Trimming took off 1 base at V and 2 bases at J, with 7 bases between the two ends. Germline CDR1 and CDR2: LGHNA and YNFKEQ. CDR3 DNA: TGTGCCAGCAGCCAAGTAGGGCCCACAGATACGCAGTATTTT. Amino acid sequence: CASSQVGPTDTQYF.

This clonotype was counted only a few times. V gene TRBV2 combines with J gene TRBJ1-2; D is perhaps TRBD1 (6 bases). Germline loops: CDR1 SNHLY, CDR2 FYNNEI. The CDR3 runs 16 residues. The ends were cut back, 5 bases at V and 8 bases at J, with 24 bases in the middle. The CDR3 coding sequence is TGTGCCAGCAGTCCGCTGTTTTTTCAGGGGCCCTACGGCTACACCTTC. This gives the protein CASSPLFFQGPYGYTF.

The rearrangement joins TRBV10-3 to TRBJ1-1; 8 bases line up with TRBD1. Per germline, CDR1 ENHRY and CDR2 SYGVKD. Trimming removed 5 bases from V and 5 bases from J; junction bases left unmatched: 4. This CDR3 is built from 13 residues. CDR3 residues: CAISRTGQTEAFF. The DNA for the CDR3 is TGTGCCATCAGTCGGACAGGGCAGACTGAAGCTTTCTTT.

The chain combines TRBV7-9 with TRBJ1-6; TRBD1 might be the D (6 bases). V lost 11 bases and J 7 bases, leaving 12 bases between the germline ends. The CDR3 is made up of 12 amino acids. CDR1 and CDR2 from the germline V gene are SEHNR and FQNEAQ (reference sequence). CDR3 loop: CAGGPQNSPLHF. Here the CDR3 DNA reads TGTGCCGGGGGGCCTCAGAATTCACCCCTCCACTTT.

The table lists this clonotype with a few counts. In DNA form, the CDR3 reads TGTGCCAGCAGTTACGGGGCCCAGCGGGACCTCTGGAATGAGCAGTTCTTC. Protein: CASSYGAQRDLWNEQFF. V is TRBV6-2 or TRBV6-3 and J is TRBJ2-1; TRBD2 matches at 7 bases. The CDR3 has 17 residues. V trimming: 2 bases; J trimming: 7 bases; junction bases outside the gene matches: 14. Germline loops: CDR1 MNHEY, CDR2 SVGEGT.

This clonotype has a handful of counts. J is TRBJ2-7 and V is TRBV10-3; no firm D call. Trimming pared 5 bases from V and 0 bases from J, leaving 5 bases between. The germline V gene has CDR1 ENHRY and CDR2 SYGVKD. This CDR3 has 12 amino acids. The CDR3 DNA is TGTGCCATCAGTCAGGACTCCTACGAGCAGTACTTC. Encoded protein: CAISQDSYEQYF.

In this sample, this clonotype turned up a few times. This chain joins TRBV5-5 and TRBJ2-1; the match to TRBD1 covers 9 bases. Looked up from germline, CDR1 is SGHKS and CDR2 is YYEKEE (reference sequence). J was trimmed by 6 bases and V by 4 bases; bases with no gene match: 5. The CDR3 covers 14 residues. The chain's CDR3 is CASSPGTGSNEQFF. In DNA form, the CDR3 reads TGTGCCAGCAGCCCAGGGACAGGGAGCAATGAGCAGTTCTTC.

This clonotype has just a few counts. V gene TRBV19 combines with J gene TRBJ2-1; D gene uncertain. Trimming pared 4 bases from V and 6 bases from J, leaving 19 bases between. From germline, CDR1 is LNHDA and CDR2 SQIVND (reference sequence). This CDR3 region has 16 residues. The CDR3 region has the DNA TGTGCCAGTAGTACAATAGACGGGCTTCCCCCCAATGAGCAGTTCTTC. As protein: CASSTIDGLPPNEQFF.

The chain has TRBV24-1 and TRBJ2-1; 8 bases align to TRBD2. The V segment lost 6 bases and the J segment 2 bases; nucleotides outside the gene matches: 5. Germline V gives CDR1 KGHDR, CDR2 SFDVKD. This CDR3 spans 15 amino acids. CDR3 sequence (DNA): TGTGCCACCAGTAGAAGCGGGGGCGCCTACAATGAGCAGTTCTTC. It codes for CATSRSGGAYNEQFF.